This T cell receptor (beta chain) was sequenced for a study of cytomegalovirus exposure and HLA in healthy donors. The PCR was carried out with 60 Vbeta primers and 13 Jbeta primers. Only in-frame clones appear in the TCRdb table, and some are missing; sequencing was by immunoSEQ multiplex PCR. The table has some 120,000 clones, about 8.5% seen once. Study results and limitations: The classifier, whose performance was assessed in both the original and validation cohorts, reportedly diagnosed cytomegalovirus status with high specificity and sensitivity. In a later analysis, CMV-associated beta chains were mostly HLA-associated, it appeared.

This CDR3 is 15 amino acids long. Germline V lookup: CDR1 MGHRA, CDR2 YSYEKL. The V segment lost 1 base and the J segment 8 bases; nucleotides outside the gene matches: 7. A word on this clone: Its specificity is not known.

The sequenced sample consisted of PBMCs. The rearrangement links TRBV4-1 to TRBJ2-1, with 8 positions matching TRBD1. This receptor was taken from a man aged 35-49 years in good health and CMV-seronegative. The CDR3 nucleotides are TGCGCCAGCAGCCAAGGAGGGACAGGTCCAGATGAGCAGTTCTTC. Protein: CASSQGGTGPDEQFF.